The 27 T cell receptor beta chains in this list originate from one sample, sequenced in a study of Graves' ophthalmopathy and Graves' hyperthyroidism. Amplification from RNA transcripts yielded the TCR beta CDR3 regions. RT-PCR in the first round used HTBI primers; a second-round multiplex PCR followed. In TCRdb, the multiplex PCR reads were re-called with MiXCR into one record per CDR3 protein. Of about 400,000 distinct CDR3 sequences in the sample, 15% to 20% were seen once. The sequenced sample consisted of peripheral blood. These receptors were collected from a woman under 30 with Graves' ophthalmopathy.

At least ten counts were recorded for this clonotype. V is TRBV28 and J is TRBJ1-5; TRBD1 agrees at 8 bases. This CDR3 region has 16 residues. Germline V gene data show CDR1 as MDHEN and CDR2 as SYDVKM. J gave up 3 bases and V 4 bases, and 8 bases lay outside the gene matches. Written as DNA, the CDR3 is TGTGCCAGCAGTTCTCCAACGACAGGGGTCAATCAGCCCCAGCATTTT. It is translated as CASSSPTTGVNQPQHF.

This clonotype was counted many times. The chain carries TRBV6-5 and TRBJ1-1, with TRBD1 identical over 8 bases. Germline-derived CDR1 and CDR2 are MNHEY and SVGAGI. The CDR3 spans 14 residues. Losses at the gene ends were 6 bases for V and 5 bases for J; bases not matched to a gene: 8. CDR3 region: CASRRVQGATEAFF. Here the CDR3 DNA reads TGTGCCAGCAGAAGGGTGCAGGGGGCAACTGAAGCTTTCTTT.

At least ten counts were recorded for this clonotype. This chain joins TRBV12-3 or TRBV12-4 and TRBJ1-5; no firm D call. This CDR3 region has 19 residues. V was clipped by 2 bases and J by 2 bases, with 22 bases between them. The CDR3 DNA sequence: TGTGCCAGCAGTTTATCTGCAGGCGGAATTTATGCGGGCAATCAGCCCCAGCATTTT. Translation: CASSLSAGGIYAGNQPQHF.

This clonotype was counted ten times or more. The chain links TRBV20-1 to TRBJ2-7; 14 nucleotides agree with TRBD2. With 6 bases clipped from V and 6 bases from J, the junction kept 19 bases outside the gene matches. The CDR3 is 18 residues long. Germline-derived CDR1 and CDR2 are DFQATT and SNEGSKA (reference sequence). The CDR3 is CSATDRRLAGGRSGEQYF. In DNA, the CDR3 is TGCAGTGCCACGGACAGGCGACTAGCGGGGGGGCGGTCAGGCGAGCAGTACTTC.

This clonotype was detected only a few times. The J gene is TRBJ1-5, the V gene TRBV12-3 or TRBV12-4; D is unresolved. The CDR3 length is 13 residues. V lost 4 bases and J 2 bases, leaving 6 bases between the germline ends. CDR3 coding DNA: TGTGCCAGCAGTTGGTCTCGCAATCAGCCCCAGCATTTT. Translated, it gives CASSWSRNQPQHF.

This clonotype was seen just once. The rearrangement links TRBV6-2 or TRBV6-3 to TRBJ2-7, with D maybe TRBD2 (5 bases). Per the germline V gene, CDR1 is MNHEY and CDR2 is SVGEGT. Between the trimmed V and J ends, which lost 6 bases and 6 bases, there was a span of 15 bases. The CDR3 is 13 amino acids. The CDR3 protein is CASSPPRRGEQYF. CDR3 sequence (DNA): TGTGCCAGCAGCCCCCCCCGCCGGGGCGAGCAGTACTTC.

This clonotype came up many times. The chain joins TRBV27 to TRBJ2-7, with D perhaps matching TRBD1 (6 bases). There are 14 residues in the CDR3. Deletions cut 0 bases from V and 2 bases from J, with 8 bases between. Germline CDR1 is MNHEY and CDR2 is SMNVEV (reference sequence). CDR3 amino acids: CASSLSRGPYEQYF. Here the CDR3 DNA reads TGTGCCAGCAGTTTATCCAGGGGCCCCTACGAGCAGTACTTC.

This clonotype was seen only a few times. The chain recombines TRBV6-2 or TRBV6-3 with TRBJ1-2; D unresolved. The CDR3 sequence is 14 residues long. Germline CDR1 MNHEY, CDR2 SVGEGT. Trimming pared 5 bases from V and 10 bases from J, leaving 20 bases between. Here the CDR3 reads CASSQPTEGKDYTF. The CDR3 nucleotides are TGTGCCAGCAGTCAACCGACGGAGGGTAAAGACTACACCTTC.

In this sample, this clonotype turned up many times. CDR3 nucleotide sequence: TGTGCCACCACGAGCCAACAGGGAAGGTTCACTGAAGCTTTCTTT. Its protein is CATTSQQGRFTEAFF. The chain has TRBV28 and TRBJ1-1; TRBD1 might be the D (6 bases). V shed 10 bases and J shed 4 bases, with 22 bases lying between them. The CDR3 contains 15 residues. CDR1 MDHEN and CDR2 SYDVKM come from the germline V gene.

V gene TRBV6-5 combines with J gene TRBJ1-5; D is possibly TRBD1 (6 bases). Trimming took off 0 bases at V and 0 bases at J, with 6 bases between the two ends. The CDR3 spans 15 residues. Germline V gene data show CDR1 as MNHEY and CDR2 as SVGAGI. CDR3 DNA sequence: TGTGCCAGCAGTTACTCGGGGGCTAGCAATCAGCCCCAGCATTTT. Translation gives CASSYSGASNQPQHF.

This clonotype was observed at least ten times. The chain has TRBV6-5 and TRBJ2-5; 7 positions agree with TRBD2. Germline values: CDR1 MNHEY, CDR2 SVGAGI. The length of the CDR3 is 14 residues. V was clipped by 7 bases and J by 5 bases; unmatched bases: 10. The CDR3 nucleotides are TGTGCCAGCACAGCGACTAGCCGATTTGAGACCCAGTACTTC. Translated, it gives CASTATSRFETQYF.

The table lists this clonotype with many counts. J is TRBJ2-7 and V is TRBV28; tentatively, D is TRBD2 (5 bases). Trimming pared 4 bases from V and 3 bases from J, leaving 16 bases between. The CDR3 is 15 amino acids. The germline V gene encodes CDR1 MDHEN and CDR2 SYDVKM. The CDR3 loop reads CASSSPRAGRYEQYF. The CDR3 DNA is TGTGCCAGCAGTTCCCCTCGGGCGGGCCGCTACGAGCAGTACTTC.

In this sample, this clonotype turned up many times. This chain links TRBV7-9 with TRBJ2-5; D is possibly TRBD2 (5 bases). Germline V gene data show CDR1 as SEHNR and CDR2 as FQNEAQ (reference sequence). The ends were cut back, 0 bases at V and 10 bases at J, with 6 bases in the middle. The CDR3 has 11 amino acids. CDR3 DNA sequence: TGTGCCAGCAGCTTAGCCCGGGGCCAGTACTTC. The encoded protein is CASSLARGQYF.

This clonotype was counted many times. The V call is TRBV16, the J call TRBJ2-7, with D perhaps matching TRBD1 (5 bases). The CDR3 extends over 14 amino acids. CDR1 and CDR2 (germline): KGHSY, FQNENV. V was trimmed by 2 bases and J by 1 base, leaving 9 bases between them. The CDR3, as DNA: TGTGCCAGCAGCCAAGCCAGGACATCCTACGAGCAGTACTTC. Translated: CASSQARTSYEQYF.

This clonotype was seen repeatedly, ten times or more. V is TRBV12-3 or TRBV12-4 and J is TRBJ1-2, with TRBD1 matching over 8 bases. V shed 2 bases and J 8 bases; nucleotides not matched to a gene: 4. This CDR3 has 13 residues. The CDR3 is CASSLQGAGGYTF. The CDR3 nucleotides are TGTGCCAGCAGTTTACAGGGGGCAGGCGGCTACACCTTC.

The chain joins TRBV6-1 to TRBJ2-5, with D hard to call. The germline V and J ends were trimmed by 4 bases and 2 bases, with 14 bases remaining between them. The germline gives CDR1 MNHNS, CDR2 SASEGT. The CDR3 contains 15 residues. CDR3 amino acids: CASSVQVSSQETQYF. CDR3 DNA: TGTGCCAGCAGTGTGCAGGTCAGCAGTCAAGAGACCCAGTACTTC.

This clonotype was seen many times. This chain uses TRBV7-2 with TRBJ2-7; 7 bases are shared with TRBD1. V shed 4 bases and J 6 bases; nucleotides not matched to a gene: 3. The CDR3 consists of 12 residues. The germline gives CDR1 SGHTA, CDR2 FQGNSA. The CDR3, as DNA: TGTGCCAGCAGCTCTACAGGGGCCGAGCAGTACTTC. Its translation: CASSSTGAEQYF.

Ten or more counts support this clonotype. This chain links TRBV30 with TRBJ1-1; D gene unclear. Looked up from germline, CDR1 is GTSNPN and CDR2 is SVGIG (reference sequence). The CDR3 spans 13 residues. V lost 2 bases, J lost 3 bases, and 10 bases lay in between. The CDR3 is CAWSSWRDTEAFF. CDR3 nucleotide sequence: TGTGCCTGGAGTAGTTGGAGAGACACTGAAGCTTTCTTT.

At least ten counts were recorded for this clonotype. The chain uses TRBV20-1 and TRBJ1-2; unclear D gene. The length of the CDR3 is 11 residues. CDR1 and CDR2 from the germline V gene are DFQATT and SNEGSKA (reference sequence). The V gene lost 5 bases and the J gene lost 8 bases, with 12 bases spanning the gap. DNA of the CDR3: TGCAGTGCTCCTACAAAAGGGGGCTACACCTTC. Translation: CSAPTKGGYTF.

Ten or more counts support this clonotype. V gene TRBV6-1 combines with J gene TRBJ1-5; D unresolved. Germline V CDR1 and CDR2: MNHNS, SASEGT. The CDR3 length is 14 residues. V was cut by 1 base and J by 9 bases, with 13 bases left in between. This CDR3 is CASSEGGALGPQHF. As DNA, the CDR3 is TGTGCCAGCAGTGAAGGAGGAGCGCTGGGGCCCCAGCATTTT.

This clonotype has a count of ten or more. The chain uses TRBV20-1 and TRBJ2-7; D perhaps matches TRBD1 (5 bases). V was trimmed by 1 base and J by 3 bases, leaving 10 bases between them. Germline loops: CDR1 DFQATT, CDR2 SNEGSKA (reference sequence). The CDR3 is 13 residues long. The CDR3 sequence is CSARGGQDYEQYF. The DNA for the CDR3 is TGCAGTGCTAGAGGGGGCCAGGACTACGAGCAGTACTTC.

Many counts were recorded for this clonotype. The chain links TRBV7-9 to TRBJ2-5, with 8 bases lining up with TRBD2. This CDR3 is 15 amino acids long. The junction had 10 bases not matched to a gene; V was cut back by 6 bases and J by 4 bases. Germline V lookup: CDR1 SEHNR, CDR2 FQNEAQ (reference sequence). The CDR3 here is CASSFLTGGRETQYF. CDR3 nucleotides: TGTGCCAGCAGTTTTCTCACGGGAGGGCGAGAGACCCAGTACTTC.

The chain recombines TRBV5-1 with TRBJ2-2; 8 positions agree with TRBD2. The ends lost 5 bases at V and 1 base at J; junction bases unmatched: 7. The CDR3 has 16 residues. Germline values: CDR1 SGHRS, CDR2 YFSETQ. DNA of the CDR3: TGCGCCAGCAGGCCCGATAGCGGGGTGAACACCGGGGAGCTGTTTTTT. It translates to CASRPDSGVNTGELFF.

This clonotype has a count of ten or more. The chain has TRBV15 and TRBJ2-2; 9 bases match TRBD1. The germline V gene has CDR1 LNHNV and CDR2 YYDKDF (reference sequence). This CDR3 contains 12 residues. After removal of 11 bases from V and 5 bases from J, the junction contained 3 bases not matched to a gene. The CDR3 is CASGQGTGELFF. As DNA, the CDR3 is TGTGCCTCCGGACAGGGGACCGGGGAGCTGTTTTTT.

There are many counts of this clonotype. The V gene is TRBV7-3, the J gene TRBJ1-1; D is ambiguous. CDR1 and CDR2 (germline): SGHTA, FQGTGA. With 3 bases removed from V and 3 bases from J, the gap between germline ends came to 14 bases. The CDR3 extends over 15 amino acids. DNA of the CDR3: TGTGCCAGCAGCTTTGGTACCCCTAGGGACACTGAAGCTTTCTTT. It encodes CASSFGTPRDTEAFF.

The V call is TRBV19, the J call TRBJ1-4; D is possibly TRBD1 (6 bases). Trimming took 7 bases from V and 8 from J, leaving 17 bases between them. There are 14 residues in the CDR3. Germline V lookup: CDR1 LNHDA, CDR2 SQIVND (reference sequence). In DNA form, the CDR3 reads TGTGCCAGTACACAAGGGACAAGACACGAAAAACTGTTTTTT. It is translated as CASTQGTRHEKLFF.

This clonotype was found many times. The rearrangement links TRBV12-3 or TRBV12-4 to TRBJ1-5; D is possibly TRBD1 (6 bases). CDR3 length: 16 residues. Deletions cut 3 bases from V and 1 base from J, with 13 bases between. CDR3 amino acids: CASSFGQLYSNQPQHF. CDR3 in DNA: TGTGCCAGCAGTTTCGGACAGTTGTACAGCAATCAGCCCCAGCATTTT.